This TCR beta chain comes out of a study of blood T cells in healthy people across ages. Ten or more counts support this clonotype. The antigen is undetermined. Findings of the study overall: The study regarded diversity estimates from one million T cells as underestimates.

Then a second PCR, running about 6 to 12 cycles, was carried out with a sample-barcoded 5' primer and a J-beta primer mix. MiXCR, applied by TCRdb to the 5' RACE reads, yields one record per CDR3 protein. The sample carries about 640,000 distinct CDR3 sequences, over 40% recorded once. Each sample gave at least 7 million isolated PBMCs. Extraction yielded at least 5 micrograms of total RNA per sample. Trimming shortened V by 4 bases and J by 2 bases, and 8 bases separated the two germline ends. Germline V CDR1 and CDR2: MNHEY, SVGEGT. This CDR3 has 13 residues. The rearrangement links TRBV6-2 or TRBV6-3 to TRBJ1-2; no clear D gene. This sequence was found in a man older than 75 in good health. The sample taken for sequencing was blood. For the CDR3, the DNA is TGTGCCAGCAGTTTGATAGGGAACTATGGCTACACCTTC. Translating gives CASSLIGNYGYTF.